The 3 T cell receptor beta chains presented below share a single source sample, sequenced in a study of blood T cell repertoires in COVID-19. Method: immunoSEQ multiplex PCR; TCRdb's copy keeps in-frame clones and lacks some. This table has over 150,000 clones, approximately 85% appearing once. Sequenced material: peripheral blood. These receptors originate from a woman aged 80 or over with COVID-19, enrolled during active disease.

The chain combines TRBV27 with TRBJ2-1; the D gene is possibly TRBD1 (6 bases). The V end lost 0 bases, the J end lost 8 bases, and 11 bases lay between the germline ends. Germline V gives CDR1 MNHEY, CDR2 SMNVEV (reference sequence). This CDR3 has 14 residues. CDR3 loop: CASSLSTGMDEQFF. The CDR3 nucleotides are TGTGCCAGCAGTTTATCGACAGGTATGGATGAGCAGTTCTTC.

The chain links TRBV3-1 (or the pseudogene TRBV3-2) to TRBJ2-5, with a tentative D call TRBD2 (5 bases). The length of the CDR3 is 19 residues. Per germline, CDR1 LGHDT and CDR2 YNNKEL (reference sequence). The V end lost 0 bases, the J end lost 5 bases, and 25 bases lay between the germline ends. The CDR3 nucleotides read TGTGCCAGCAGCCAAGATCTTGCGAGTTTCTCGGGGTCCGGGGAGACCCAGTACTTC. Translating gives CASSQDLASFSGSGETQYF.

The chain is built from TRBV7-6 and TRBJ2-2; 8 positions agree with TRBD1. The germline V gene has CDR1 SGHVS and CDR2 FNYEAQ. Trimming at V came to 5 bases and at J to 10 bases, leaving 12 bases not matched to a gene. This CDR3 contains 15 residues. The CDR3 here is CASSPDRETFEELFF. CDR3 sequence (DNA): TGTGCCAGCAGCCCGGACAGGGAAACGTTTGAGGAGCTGTTTTTT.